Detailed here is one T cell receptor (beta chain). Random hexamers primed reverse transcription of about 0.5 to 1 ug RNA. The amplification used immunoSEQ multiplex PCR on TCR beta CDR3; it spanned 54 Vbeta and 13 Jbeta. Using its own MiXCR run on the immunoSEQ multiplex PCR reads, TCRdb lists one record per CDR3 protein. This sample carries more than 150,000 distinct CDR3 sequences, approximately 95% of them seen once, and the ten largest clones take approximately 0.17%. The germline CDR1 and CDR2 sequences are SGHTA and FQGTGA. Trimming left V 2 bases short and J 3 bases short, with 7 bases between. This CDR3 comprises 13 residues. The sample belongs to a study of CD8 T cells in Susac syndrome. On the study more broadly: The sequenced Susac syndrome patients included more than five who had clinically active disease and about 8 who were in remission.

Sequencing of TCR beta was undertaken in CD8+ and CD4+ T cells derived from blood. The source of this sequence is a human donor with Susac syndrome. The chain links TRBV7-3 to TRBJ1-1, with D possibly matching TRBD1 (6 bases). The sequencing sample was made of CD4+ T cells from PBMCs. The CDR3 protein is CASSLGTHTEAFF. CDR3 coding DNA: TGTGCCAGCAGCTTAGGGACACACACTGAAGCTTTCTTT.